Following are 8 T cell receptor beta chains from one sample sequenced in a study of cytomegalovirus exposure and HLA in healthy donors (dated by TCRdb to 2015 to 2018). To prepare the library, the immunoSEQ multiplex PCR assay was applied. For the multiplex PCR, a mixture combining 60 forward primers for TCR Vbeta segments and 13 reverse primers for TCR Jbeta segments was used. Held by TCRdb, this immuneACCESS table contains in-frame sequences only and omits some clones. Under half of the omission traces to an unresolved V gene where checked; the cause of the rest is unknown. Within this sample are 80,000 to 100,000 clones, with approximately 69% of them counted one time only. About a fifth of the sample rests with the top ten. The sample was PBMCs. The receptor source for this set is a man in his thirties or forties in good health and CMV-seropositive.

In this sample, this clone turned up once. This chain uses TRBV28 with TRBJ2-2; D call uncertain. The germline gives CDR1 MDHEN, CDR2 SYDVKM. V lost 2 bases and J lost 1, with 11 bases in between. This CDR3 contains 16 residues. As DNA, the CDR3 is TGTGCCAGCAGTTTAGACACAGCAGTGAACACCGGGGAGCTGTTTTTT. It yields the protein CASSLDTAVNTGELFF.

V is TRBV4-1 and J is TRBJ2-5, with TRBD2 identical over 13 bases. The V segment lost 3 bases and the J segment 4 bases; nucleotides outside the gene matches: 2. CDR1 and CDR2 (germline): MGHRA, YSYEKL. The CDR3 covers 15 residues. In DNA form, the CDR3 reads TGCGCCAGCAGCCAGGGACTAGCGGGGTTAGAGACCCAGTACTTC. Translated: CASSQGLAGLETQYF.

This chain links TRBV6-1 with TRBJ1-5; D unclear. The CDR3 contains 14 residues. Germline V lookup: CDR1 MNHNS, CDR2 SASEGT. Trimming shortened V by 6 bases and J by 8 bases, and 17 bases separated the two germline ends. CDR3 nucleotides: TGTGCCAGCAGCGCAGCCGGGATGATGGAGCCCCAGCATTTT. It translates to CASSAAGMMEPQHF.

The chain couples TRBV6-5 to TRBJ2-1; 8 nucleotides agree with TRBD2. Germline values: CDR1 MNHEY, CDR2 SVGAGI. The CDR3 has 15 amino acids. The J segment lost 4 bases and the V segment lost 2 bases, leaving 4 bases of the junction unmatched. CDR3 DNA sequence: TGTGCCAGCAGTTACAAGCGGGAGAGTTACAATGAGCAGTTCTTC. Residues: CASSYKRESYNEQFF.

This sequence joins TRBV6-5 and TRBJ2-7; TRBD1 is a possible D gene (5 bases). Deletions cut 0 bases from V and 2 bases from J, with 14 bases between. From germline, CDR1 is MNHEY and CDR2 SVGAGI. The CDR3 has 16 amino acids. Written as DNA, the CDR3 is TGTGCCAGCAGTTACTCTGCCCTACCAGGGCCCTACGAGCAGTACTTC. Translated, it gives CASSYSALPGPYEQYF.

V usage is TRBV7-7 and J usage is TRBJ2-1, with TRBD2 matching 13 bases. The CDR3 sequence is 15 residues long. The V segment lost 4 bases and the J segment 9 bases; nucleotides outside the gene matches: 6. Germline V CDR1 and CDR2: SSHAT, FNYEAQ (reference sequence). The CDR3 bases are TGTGCCAGCAGCTCCACTAGCGGGAGGGCAAGTGAGCAGTTCTTC. Protein product: CASSSTSGRASEQFF.

The rearrangement joins TRBV28 to TRBJ2-7; 9 nucleotides line up with TRBD1. Germline loops: CDR1 MDHEN, CDR2 SYDVKM. This CDR3 has 15 amino acids. The ends lost 4 bases at V and 3 bases at J; junction bases unmatched: 7. CDR3: CASSCPDRGIYEQYF. CDR3 coding DNA: TGTGCCAGCAGTTGCCCGGACAGGGGCATCTACGAGCAGTACTTC.

This sequence joins TRBV9 and TRBJ2-5, with a tentative D call TRBD2 (7 bases). The germline V and J ends were trimmed by 3 bases and 14 bases, with 20 bases remaining between them. There are 13 residues in the CDR3. In germline, CDR1 is SGDLS, CDR2 YYNGEE. The CDR3 region is CASSDSIGGPPYF. Written as DNA, the CDR3 is TGTGCCAGCAGCGACTCTATCGGGGGGCCCCCCTACTTC.